This T cell receptor (beta chain) was sequenced during a study of T cells after yellow fever vaccination (dated by TCRdb to the late 2010s). Background for the entire study: The SMART-Seq v4 Ultra Low Input RNA kit was used to prepare libraries from fractions with low cell numbers. Bulk TCR alpha and beta repertoires were sequenced longitudinally to track T-cell clones before and after primary and booster YFV17D yellow fever vaccination. Two healthy male donors, one aged 18 to 30 and one aged 30 to 40 years, made up the cohort. Blood was collected at multiple timepoints before and after primary and secondary immunization, and bulk PBMC replicates and cell subsets were isolated. Study-wide findings and limitations: Compared with the primary T-cell response, the secondary T-cell response was weaker but faster, peaking on day 5 rather than day 15. A small share of clonotypes occurred in both CD4 and CD8 compartments, likely arising from convergent recombination. Most clones expanded after primary vaccination (around 96% of CD4 and around 89% of CD8) were re-detected after the booster, suggesting that broad memory maintenance occurred. Only two donors were included in the study, so the extent to which the findings can be generalized is limited. Computational filtering was required because FACS-sorted repertoires could contain abundant contaminating clonotypes from the bulk population.

According to the germline V gene (reference sequence), CDR1 reads DFQATT and CDR2 reads SNEGSKA. From the cysteine up to the phenylalanine, the CDR3 has a length of 15 residues. Of the read, only the CDR3 DNA is kept; its 45 bases are in frame from base 1. V lost 1 base and J lost 3 bases; the stretch between them is 16 bases long. Turning to this clonotype: No cognate antigen has been identified for it. Base qualities were left out, and no much larger clone turns up one base away.

Synthesis of TCR cDNA relied on 5'RACE template switching, a step that introduced a universal primer site along with unique molecular identifiers. Priming of cDNA synthesis was performed from both the TCR alpha and TCR beta constant segments. Libraries were amplified in two PCR steps, with sample barcodes and sequencing adapters added in the second step. Sequencing of the libraries was done on either Illumina HiSeq 2500 (2x100 bp) or NovaSeq (2x150 bp). The paper's data handling went like this. Demultiplexing of reads and collapsing into UMI consensus sequences were performed with MIGEC, and V(D)J alignment was carried out with MiXCR. Vaccine-responding clonotypes were identified with edgeR using replicate PBMC samples, with FDR below 0.01 and a log2 fold change above 5 up to day 15 being required. Each bulk clonotype was labeled CD4 or CD8 based on which sequenced repertoire, CD4 or CD8, contained the clonotype at higher abundance. The public reads were quality trimmed at Q25 with fastp and then assembled into clones with MiXCR by TCRdb, keeping productive beta chains. Here each entry gathers all rows of one CDR3 protein and keeps the most common genes and DNA. TCRdb assigned the V and J calls; the authors' analysis was not used. The sample table holds fewer than 350,000 distinct CDR3 sequences, of which more than 8.5% were seen once. Of the sample, about a sixth falls within the top ten clones.

This specimen's treatment or condition label, interpreted: live attenuated yellow fever vaccine strain. Two biological replicates of bulk PBMCs were collected at each blood-draw timepoint. PBMCs were isolated from peripheral blood using a standard Ficoll-Paque protocol. TriZol was used to extract RNA from bulk PBMCs, CD4 and CD8 fractions, and dextramer-positive and dextramer-negative fractions. This clonotype originated in a man between 18 and 29 years old who received the YFV17D yellow fever vaccine. The chain links TRBV20-1 with TRBJ2-7; the D gene is perhaps TRBD2, from 8 matching bases. Sample: PBMCs, taken on the day of the first yellow fever vaccination. The CDR3 reads CSARVGGGTDYEQYF. The DNA is as follows: TGCAGTGCTAGAGTGGGCGGGGGGACAGACTACGAGCAGTACTTC.